The 18 T cell receptor beta chains listed next were all sequenced from one sample in a study of cytomegalovirus exposure and HLA in healthy donors. PCR employed 60 Vbeta and 13 Jbeta primers. Sequencing used immunoSEQ multiplex PCR; TCRdb keeps in-frame clones, though not all of them. This sample's table reports fewer than 150,000 clones. Source material: PBMCs. Source of these receptors: a woman aged 55-75 years in good health and CMV-seronegative.

The chain is built from TRBV6-6 and TRBJ2-7; tentative D call: TRBD2 (6 bases). V gave up 7 bases and J gave up 3 bases, with 13 bases separating them. The germline V gene encodes CDR1 MNHNY and CDR2 SVGAGI (reference sequence). The CDR3 is 13 amino acids. The CDR3 DNA sequence: TGTGCCAGCAATACGGGAGCGATCTACGAGCAGTACTTC. Encoded protein: CASNTGAIYEQYF.

The chain uses TRBV9 and TRBJ2-1, with TRBD1 identical over 9 bases. The CDR3 consists of 15 residues. CDR1 and CDR2 from the germline V gene are SGDLS and YYNGEE. With V trimmed by 4 bases and J by 4 bases, 6 bases remained unmatched. This chain's CDR3 is CASSTGQGLYNEQFF. The CDR3 region has the DNA TGTGCCAGCAGCACGGGACAGGGCCTATACAATGAGCAGTTCTTC.

To note about this clone: Other DNA variants within this sample encode the same CDR3. V and J are TRBV10-3 and TRBJ1-5, with a possible D match to TRBD1 (6 bases). The CDR3 contains 13 residues. V was trimmed by 6 bases and J by 3 bases, leaving 9 bases between them. CDR1 is ENHRY and CDR2 is SYGVKD in the germline V gene. The CDR3 DNA follows: TGTGCCATCAGGGACAGCCCCAATCAGCCCCAGCATTTT. Amino acid sequence: CAIRDSPNQPQHF.

The chain uses TRBV6-6 and TRBJ1-1; tentative D call: TRBD1 (5 bases). The CDR3 has 15 amino acids. V lost 4 bases, J lost 1 base, and 13 bases lay in between. Per the germline V gene, CDR1 is MNHNY and CDR2 is SVGAGI (reference sequence). DNA of the CDR3: TGTGCCAGCAGTTTAACTCAGGGATGGAACACTGAAGCTTTCTTT. Protein product: CASSLTQGWNTEAFF.

The chain uses TRBV4-2 and TRBJ2-7, with 10 bases identical to TRBD2. J lost 6 bases, V lost 1 base, and 6 bases had no gene match. The germline V gene has CDR1 LGHNA and CDR2 YNFKEQ. This CDR3 is built from 15 residues. CDR3 bases: TGTGCCAGCAGCCAAGGCCGGGGGACTAGCGCCGAGCAGTACTTC. Protein sequence: CASSQGRGTSAEQYF.

CDR3 amino acids: CASSEAIPSSYNEQFF. CDR3 nucleotides: TGTGCCAGCAGTGAAGCAATCCCTAGCTCCTACAATGAGCAGTTCTTC. The genes are TRBV6-1 and TRBJ2-1; no reliable D call. Trimming cost V 0 bases and J 0 bases, with 9 bases left between them. From germline, CDR1 is MNHNS and CDR2 SASEGT. The CDR3 consists of 16 residues.

This chain joins TRBV28 and TRBJ2-1; 9 nucleotides match TRBD2. The CDR3 extends over 17 amino acids. Germline lookup yields CDR1 MDHEN and CDR2 SYDVKM. V gave up 4 bases and J gave up 7 bases; unmatched junction bases: 14. The DNA of the CDR3 is TGTGCCAGCAGTTCACCCTGGGGTAGCGGGGGTATGAATGAGCAGTTCTTC. Its translation is CASSSPWGSGGMNEQFF. The entire variable domain, with the rest obtained from reference TRBV28 and TRBJ2-1, is as follows: DVKVTQSSRYLVKRTGEKVFLECVQDMDHENMFWYRQDPGLGLRLIYFSYDVKMKEKGDIPEGYSVSREKKERFSLILESASTNQTSMYLCASSSPWGSGGMNEQFFGPGTRLTVL.

The CDR3 loop is CASSLALGLAAYEQYF. In nucleotides, the CDR3 is TGTGCCAGCAGCTTAGCCTTAGGACTAGCGGCTTACGAGCAGTACTTC. J is TRBJ2-5 and V is TRBV11-2, with TRBD2 matching over 10 bases. The DNA end is more similar to TRBJ2-7, so the J call may be wrong. CDR3 size: 16 residues. Germline CDR1 is SGHAT and CDR2 is FQNNGV.

As DNA, the CDR3 is TGTGCCAGCAGCCGGGACAGGGGAGAGACCCAGTACTTC. Translated: CASSRDRGETQYF. This sequence joins TRBV7-9 and TRBJ2-5, with 10 bases identical to TRBD1. After removal of 5 bases from V and 4 bases from J, the junction contained 1 base not matched to a gene. Germline values: CDR1 SEHNR, CDR2 FQNEAQ (reference sequence). CDR3 size: 13 residues. The variable domain in full, completed from reference TRBV7-9 and TRBJ2-5, reads DTGVSQNPRHKITKRGQNVTFRCDPISEHNRLYWYRQTLGQGPEFLTYFQNEAQLEKSRLLSDRFSAERPKGSFSTLEIQRTEQGDSAMYLCASSRDRGETQYFGPGTRLLVL.

The chain joins TRBV5-1 to TRBJ1-5; 10 bases are shared with TRBD1. Germline V gene data show CDR1 as SGHRS and CDR2 as YFSETQ. V was pared by 3 bases and J by 2 bases, with 14 bases of the junction left unmatched. The CDR3 is 19 amino acids. CDR3 loop: CASSWEVGQGFRGNQPQHF. The CDR3 region has the DNA TGCGCCAGCAGCTGGGAAGTGGGACAGGGGTTTAGGGGCAATCAGCCCCAGCATTTT.

V usage is TRBV19 and J usage is TRBJ2-2, with 12 nucleotides matching TRBD1. This CDR3 region has 17 residues. The ends lost 5 bases at V and 7 bases at J; junction bases unmatched: 11. Germline V gives CDR1 LNHDA, CDR2 SQIVND (reference sequence). The CDR3 coding sequence is TGTGCCAGTAGTCTCTATCCGGGACAGGGGGCAGGCGGGGAGCTGTTTTTT. Translating it yields CASSLYPGQGAGGELFF.

J is TRBJ2-2 and V is TRBV9, with TRBD2 matching over 12 bases. Looked up from germline, CDR1 is SGDLS and CDR2 is YYNGEE. Trimming took 2 bases from V and 6 from J; bases not matched to a gene: 2. The CDR3 contains 15 residues. The CDR3 loop reads CASSVLAGGAGELFF. CDR3 sequence (DNA): TGTGCCAGCAGCGTCCTAGCGGGAGGGGCCGGGGAGCTGTTTTTT.

This chain connects TRBV11-2 to TRBJ2-1, with TRBD1 identical over 7 bases. Per germline, CDR1 SGHAT and CDR2 FQNNGV. The CDR3 has 16 amino acids. With 5 bases clipped from V and 0 bases from J, the junction kept 7 bases outside the gene matches. CDR3 DNA: TGTGCCAGCAGCCTACAGGGGACCAGCTCCTACAATGAGCAGTTCTTC. Translating it yields CASSLQGTSSYNEQFF.

The genes are TRBV19 and TRBJ2-2, with 11 bases aligning to TRBD2. J lost 9 bases, V lost 5 bases, and 8 bases had no gene match. Per germline, CDR1 LNHDA and CDR2 SQIVND (reference sequence). The CDR3 contains 15 residues. CDR3 DNA: TGTGCCAGTAGTGCCGTAGCGGGAGGGAGGTGGGAGCTGTTTTTT. This translates into CASSAVAGGRWELFF. The variable domain in full, completed from reference TRBV19 and TRBJ2-2, reads DGGITQSPKYLFRKEGQNVTLSCEQNLNHDAMYWYRQDPGQGLRLIYYSQIVNDFQKGDIAEGYSVSREKKESFPLTVTSAQKNPTAFYLCASSAVAGGRWELFFGEGSRLTVL.

This chain connects TRBV28 to TRBJ1-5; the match to TRBD1 covers 7 bases. The CDR3 has 15 amino acids. Per germline, CDR1 MDHEN and CDR2 SYDVKM. Trimming cost V 6 bases and J 2 bases; bases outside gene matches: 7. Here the CDR3 DNA reads TGTGCCAGCAGACTCAGGGGGGCCGGCAATCAGCCCCAGCATTTT. Its translation is CASRLRGAGNQPQHF. Full variable domain (missing parts from reference TRBV28 and TRBJ1-5): DVKVTQSSRYLVKRTGEKVFLECVQDMDHENMFWYRQDPGLGLRLIYFSYDVKMKEKGDIPEGYSVSREKKERFSLILESASTNQTSMYLCASRLRGAGNQPQHFGDGTRLSIL.

The chain carries TRBV11-3 and TRBJ2-1; 9 positions match TRBD2. This CDR3 contains 15 residues. V lost 1 base to trimming and J lost 3 bases; unmatched junction nucleotides: 1. The germline V gene has CDR1 SGHNT and CDR2 YENEEA. CDR3 sequence reads: CASSLGGRDYNEQFF. Written as DNA, the CDR3 is TGTGCCAGCAGCTTAGGCGGGAGGGACTACAATGAGCAGTTCTTC.

DNA of the CDR3: TGTGCCAGTAGTATCTCCCCACCTATGAACACTGAAGCTTTCTTT. The encoded protein is CASSISPPMNTEAFF. The rearrangement links TRBV19 to TRBJ1-1; D call uncertain. Per the germline V gene, CDR1 is LNHDA and CDR2 is SQIVND (reference sequence). CDR3 length: 15 amino acids. Deletions cut 3 bases from V and 0 bases from J, with 11 bases between.

CDR3 in DNA: TGTGCCAGCAGCTCTCCAGCCGGGAAAGGCCATGGCTACACCTTC. Its translation: CASSSPAGKGHGYTF. The V call is TRBV5-4, the J call TRBJ1-2, with D unclear. In germline, CDR1 is SGHNT, CDR2 YYREEE (reference sequence). The CDR3 is made up of 15 amino acids. V dropped 3 bases and J dropped 6 bases, with 18 bases sitting between them.